This T cell receptor (beta chain) was documented in a study of T cell repertoires in cytomegalovirus infection (dated by TCRdb to between 2018 and 2021). A note on the overall study: Alongside well-studied HLA-B-restricted epitopes, the peptide stimulations were aimed at recently identified HLA-C-restricted CMV epitopes, whose presentation resists viral immunomodulation. Donor HLA type was relevant to the analysis, because carriage of CMV infection together with the matching HLA type was indicated by public TCR beta signatures. Study-wide findings and limitations: Cumulative frequency of public TCR beta family members discriminated carriers of CMV infection plus the relevant HLA type in this cohort and an independent approximately 370-donor cohort. The ex vivo response was dominated by HLA-C-restricted CMV-specific TCR beta clonotypes, which also provided the single most frequent clonotype in two of eight donors.

Reads for this sample came from an Illumina HiSeq 1500. TCRdb reprocessed the public reads (quality trimming at Q25 with fastp, clone calling with MiXCR) and kept in-frame beta chains. Rows matching on CDR3 protein sequence are summarized as one entry with the most common DNA and genes. This sample comprises 650,000 to 900,000 distinct CDR3 sequences, about 31% of them detected only once. 9.5% to 15% of the sample lies in the top ten. Explained via the paper, the treatment or condition label denotes: in vitro stimulation with specific CMV peptide epitopes to enrich CMV-specific T cells. This clonotype was recorded many times. Its binding antigen is unknown. Qualities for individual bases were not recorded, and no much larger clone is one base off. According to the germline V gene, CDR1 reads SGHTA and CDR2 reads FQGNSA. Trimming accounts for 4 bases at V and 5 bases at J, while the number of junction bases matched to no gene is 11. The CDR3 runs 16 residues from the cysteine to the phenylalanine. The CDR3 DNA has 48 bases and is translated from base 1.

Recombination joined TRBV7-2 with TRBJ2-5; the junction holds 9 bases that match TRBD1. The sample in question was cultured CD8+ T cells from PBMCs, obtained from culture after CMV antigen stimulation. The clonotype comes from a human donor in good health (CMV status not recorded). Some clones in this sample may be carry-over from other donors' samples. The sequence in DNA is TGTGCCAGCAGCTCAACCGGGACAGGGACAGGGGAGACCCAGTACTTC. The resulting protein is CASSSTGTGTGETQYF. Reference TRBV7-2 and TRBJ2-5 genes cover what lies past the CDR3, so the full variable domain is GAGVSQSPSNKVTEKGKDVELRCDPISGHTALYWYRQSLGQGLEFLIYFQGNSAPDKSGLPSDRFSAERTGGSVSTLTIQRTQQEDSAVYLCASSSTGTGTGETQYFGPGTRLLVL.